A single sample is the source of the 31 T cell receptor beta chains below, sequenced in a study of T-cell memory formation after mild COVID-19. MiXCR was run by TCRdb on the 5' RACE reads, yielding one entry per CDR3 protein. The table includes approximately 180,000 distinct CDR3 sequences, 16% detected once. Sequencing used PBMCs or a T cell subset sorted from them (not recorded which). The source of these receptors is an adult woman who had mild COVID-19 (a few samples of this study predate the infection). Cell type and time point are not known.

Only a few counts were recorded for this clonotype. V is TRBV18 and J is TRBJ2-1; D might be TRBD1 (6 bases). This CDR3 has 15 residues. CDR1 and CDR2 (germline): KGHSH, LQKENI. Trimming removed 3 bases at V and 4 bases at J, with 13 bases between. The CDR3 region is CASSPIDTGYNEQFF. CDR3 sequence (DNA): TGTGCCAGCTCACCTATCGATACAGGGTACAATGAGCAGTTCTTC. Full variable domain (rest looked up from reference TRBV18 and TRBJ2-1): NAGVMQNPRHLVRRRGQEARLRCSPMKGHSHVYWYRQLPEEGLKFMVYLQKENIIDESGMPKERFSAEFPKEGPSILRIQQVVRGDSAAYFCASSPIDTGYNEQFFGPGTRLTVL.

This chain joins TRBV24-1 and TRBJ2-3; possible D gene TRBD2, 6 bases. CDR1 is KGHDR, CDR2 SFDVKD, per germline. V lost 5 bases, J lost 6 bases, and 20 bases lay in between. CDR3 length: 16 amino acids. CDR3 loop: CATSGSGTPTVDTQYF. The CDR3 DNA reads as TGTGCCACCAGTGGATCCGGGACTCCCACGGTCGATACGCAGTATTTT.

This clonotype is a singleton in its sample. The rearrangement links TRBV3-1 to TRBJ2-3, with 8 bases lining up with TRBD1. The trim removed 3 bases at V and 5 bases at J, leaving 4 bases unmatched. The CDR3 is 14 amino acids. Germline CDR1 and CDR2: LGHDT and YNNKEL (reference sequence). As DNA, the CDR3 is TGTGCCAGCAGCCAGGACAGGGTCGTAGATACGCAGTATTTT. As protein: CASSQDRVVDTQYF.

The chain uses TRBV4-1 and TRBJ2-3; D is uncertain. Germline CDR1 reads MGHRA; CDR2 reads YSYEKL. Trimming took 3 bases from V and 2 from J, leaving 6 bases between them. This CDR3 spans 13 amino acids. CDR3 loop: CASSHYYTDTQYF. The CDR3 DNA reads TGCGCCAGCAGCCACTATTACACAGATACGCAGTATTTT.

This clonotype occurred a few times. The chain is built from TRBV18 and TRBJ2-3; a possible D gene is TRBD1 (5 bases). The CDR3 has 14 residues. Germline loops: CDR1 KGHSH, CDR2 LQKENI. Trimming took 2 bases from V and 3 from J, leaving 9 bases between them. CDR3 region: CASSPDSPTDTQYF. The CDR3 DNA sequence: TGTGCCAGCTCACCAGACAGCCCAACAGATACGCAGTATTTT.

This clonotype was seen only a few times. The V gene is TRBV7-3, the J gene TRBJ2-1; 11 nucleotides align to TRBD2. Per the germline V gene, CDR1 is SGHTA and CDR2 is FQGTGA. After removal of 4 bases from V and 6 bases from J, the junction contained 14 bases not matched to a gene. CDR3 length: 18 amino acids. The CDR3 here is CASSSPTSGKPRGNEQFF. CDR3 coding DNA: TGTGCCAGCAGCTCCCCGACTAGCGGGAAACCCCGAGGCAATGAGCAGTTCTTC.

This clonotype was detected only a few times. The J gene is TRBJ1-2, the V gene TRBV13; D is unclear. Trimming removed 4 bases at V and 4 bases at J, with 13 bases between. Per germline, CDR1 PRHDT and CDR2 FYEKMQ (reference sequence). The CDR3 spans 14 residues. CDR3 region: CASSYSGEGYGYTF. The DNA for the CDR3 is TGTGCCAGCAGCTACTCTGGGGAGGGCTATGGCTACACCTTC.

The genes are TRBV30 and TRBJ2-1, with D possibly TRBD2 on 6 matching bases. The V and J ends lost 2 bases and 0 bases respectively, with 14 bases between them. The length of the CDR3 is 16 residues. Per germline, CDR1 GTSNPN and CDR2 SVGIG (reference sequence). The CDR3 region is CAWSRGLLSSYNEQFF. The DNA for the CDR3 is TGTGCCTGGAGTAGAGGACTATTGAGCTCCTACAATGAGCAGTTCTTC.

This clonotype was observed at least ten times. The chain has TRBV24-1 and TRBJ2-1; perhaps TRBD2 as D (7 bases). Germline CDR1 is KGHDR and CDR2 is SFDVKD. The CDR3 loop spans 16 amino acids. V was trimmed by 0 bases and J by 1 base, leaving 9 bases between them. The CDR3 sequence: CATSDLRGGSYNEQFF. DNA for the CDR3: TGTGCCACCAGTGATTTGAGGGGGGGGTCCTACAATGAGCAGTTCTTC.

V usage is TRBV5-5 and J usage is TRBJ2-5; TRBD1 is a possible D gene (6 bases). Trimming cost V 1 base and J 4 bases, with 11 bases left between them. This CDR3 has 14 amino acids. Germline CDR1 SGHKS, CDR2 YYEKEE (reference sequence). The CDR3: CASSLSRGGETQYF. The CDR3, as DNA: TGTGCCAGCAGCTTGAGCAGGGGCGGAGAGACCCAGTACTTC.

V and J are TRBV12-3 or TRBV12-4 and TRBJ1-1; TRBD1 matches 8 bases. This CDR3 spans 14 amino acids. The ends lost 3 bases at V and 4 bases at J; junction bases unmatched: 4. CDR3 in DNA: TGTGCCAGCAGTTTCGGGACAGGCGGCACTGAAGCTTTCTTT. It is translated as CASSFGTGGTEAFF.

The V gene is TRBV12-3 or TRBV12-4, the J gene TRBJ2-1; a possible D gene is TRBD1 (5 bases). With 5 bases removed from V and 2 bases from J, the gap between germline ends came to 16 bases. The CDR3 sequence is 16 residues long. Here the CDR3 reads CASSTQGSFPYNEQFF. The CDR3 bases are TGTGCCAGCAGTACCCAGGGTAGCTTCCCCTACAATGAGCAGTTCTTC.

The chain is built from TRBV24-1 and TRBJ2-1; TRBD2 matches 8 bases. The CDR3 loop spans 15 amino acids. Germline V lookup: CDR1 KGHDR, CDR2 SFDVKD. J was trimmed by 10 bases and V by 0 bases; bases with no gene match: 7. This CDR3 reads CATSDLRGSGVEQFF. CDR3 in DNA: TGTGCCACCAGTGATTTGCGGGGTAGCGGGGTAGAGCAGTTCTTC.

This clonotype has ten or more counts. The V and J genes are TRBV6-5 and TRBJ2-3; D is unresolved. V was pared by 8 bases and J by 2 bases, with 8 bases between. The germline V gene has CDR1 MNHEY and CDR2 SVGAGI. The CDR3 totals 12 residues. The CDR3 bases are TGTGCCAGCGTACCGAACACAGATACGCAGTATTTT. This gives the protein CASVPNTDTQYF.

This clonotype was recorded at least ten times. One end of the junction varies from germline; a read error may be responsible. V and J are TRBV7-9 and TRBJ2-5, with a possible D match to TRBD2 (5 bases). Per the germline V gene, CDR1 is SEHNR and CDR2 is FQNEAQ (reference sequence). The CDR3 totals 11 residues. CDR3 nucleotide sequence: TGTGCCAGCAGCTTAGAGAGCGGAGGCACCTTC. As protein: CASSLESGGTF.

This clonotype has only a few counts. The J gene is TRBJ2-5, the V gene TRBV9; 12 positions match TRBD2. Germline loops: CDR1 SGDLS, CDR2 YYNGEE. V was clipped by 0 bases and J by 5 bases; unmatched bases: 2. This CDR3 spans 15 amino acids. CDR3 region: CASSVGLAGVETQYF. Written as DNA, the CDR3 is TGTGCCAGCAGCGTAGGACTAGCGGGAGTTGAGACCCAGTACTTC.

The rearrangement joins TRBV12-3 or TRBV12-4 to TRBJ2-1, with D uncertain. V gave up 4 bases and J gave up 4 bases, with 14 bases separating them. The CDR3 has 15 amino acids. The CDR3: CASSSAEFGYNEQFF. As DNA, the CDR3 is TGTGCCAGCAGTTCTGCGGAGTTCGGGTACAATGAGCAGTTCTTC.

The rearrangement joins TRBV5-1 to TRBJ1-2; 8 bases fit TRBD1. Trimming took 4 bases from V and 8 from J; bases not matched to a gene: 28. The CDR3 extends over 20 amino acids. CDR1 and CDR2 (germline): SGHRS, YFSETQ. As DNA, the CDR3 is TGCGCCAGCAGCCATCAGGGGGCCGCGAGGCTACAGCCGGGGCCGCGAGGCTACACCTTC. Encoded protein: CASSHQGAARLQPGPRGYTF.

This rearrangement joins TRBV6-5 to TRBJ2-1, with 8 bases matching TRBD1. In germline, CDR1 is MNHEY, CDR2 SVGAGI. CDR3 length: 15 amino acids. The ends lost 6 bases at V and 9 bases at J; junction bases unmatched: 13. The CDR3 region is CASRPDRGLGGEQFF. The CDR3 DNA sequence: TGTGCCAGCAGACCCGACAGGGGATTGGGGGGTGAGCAGTTCTTC.

This sequence joins TRBV12-3 or TRBV12-4 and TRBJ2-5, with 10 positions matching TRBD2. This CDR3 is 13 amino acids long. Losses at the gene ends were 6 bases for V and 4 bases for J; bases not matched to a gene: 2. CDR3 coding DNA: TGTGCCAGCAGGAGACTAGCGGGAGAGACCCAGTACTTC. Residues: CASRRLAGETQYF.

This clonotype was observed at least ten times. The rearrangement joins TRBV5-1 to TRBJ2-7; the match to TRBD1 covers 9 bases. Germline values: CDR1 SGHRS, CDR2 YFSETQ. The CDR3 is made up of 16 amino acids. V trimming: 2 bases; J trimming: 2 bases; junction bases outside the gene matches: 8. The CDR3 DNA is TGCGCCAGCAGCTTCTCCTCCGGGACAGGGACCTACGAGCAGTACTTC. As protein: CASSFSSGTGTYEQYF.

This chain connects TRBV6-6 to TRBJ2-5; 12 bases align to TRBD2. Germline trimming cut 4 bases from V and 5 bases from J; bases unmatched to any gene: 5. Germline CDR1 reads MNHNY; CDR2 reads SVGAGI (reference sequence). The CDR3 totals 15 residues. The CDR3 loop reads CASSWAGTSGETQYF. The CDR3 DNA reads as TGTGCCAGCAGTTGGGCCGGGACTAGCGGGGAGACCCAGTACTTC.

This clonotype was detected only a few times. The V gene is TRBV12-3 or TRBV12-4, the J gene TRBJ1-6; D ambiguous. Trimming stripped 5 bases from V and 11 bases from J, with 10 bases between. CDR3 length equals 12 residues. In DNA, the CDR3 is TGTGCCAGCAGTGGGATAGCGGCACCCCTCCACTTT. Residues: CASSGIAAPLHF.

This clonotype was detected many times. As DNA, the CDR3 is TGCGCCAGCAGCCTTTTAGCGGGTTCATCCACAGATACGCAGTATTTT. It specifies CASSLLAGSSTDTQYF. This rearrangement joins TRBV5-1 to TRBJ2-3; 7 nucleotides agree with TRBD2. Germline assignment: CDR1 SGHRS and CDR2 YFSETQ. Trimming removed 4 bases from V and 2 bases from J; junction bases left unmatched: 10. The CDR3 has 16 amino acids.

The rearrangement joins TRBV11-3 to TRBJ1-1, with D perhaps TRBD1 (5 bases). The CDR3 length is 13 residues. V lost 5 bases and J lost 4, with 11 bases in between. Germline V gene sequence: CDR1 SGHNT, CDR2 YENEEA. Written as DNA, the CDR3 is TGTGCCAGCAGCCGAAGTGGGGGCACTGAAGCTTTCTTT. Its translation is CASSRSGGTEAFF.

V gene TRBV5-1 combines with J gene TRBJ2-3; possibly TRBD2 for D (7 bases). Germline lookup yields CDR1 SGHRS and CDR2 YFSETQ. The CDR3 totals 16 residues. The ends were cut back, 6 bases at V and 3 bases at J, with 20 bases in the middle. This CDR3 is CASKDLGGGYTDTQYF. CDR3 coding DNA: TGCGCCAGCAAAGACCTGGGCGGGGGCTATACAGATACGCAGTATTTT.

V is TRBV7-9 and J is TRBJ1-2; TRBD1 might be the D (5 bases). The CDR3 covers 15 residues. CDR1 SEHNR and CDR2 FQNEAQ come from the germline V gene (reference sequence). V lost 0 bases and J 0 bases, leaving 8 bases between the germline ends. CDR3 DNA: TGTGCCAGCAGCTTAGCGGACACCTCTAACTATGGCTACACCTTC. This encodes CASSLADTSNYGYTF.

The rearrangement uses TRBV6-5 and TRBJ2-5; 7 nucleotides agree with TRBD1. This CDR3 region has 15 residues. Germline-derived CDR1 and CDR2 are MNHEY and SVGAGI. V was pared by 6 bases and J by 1 base, with 8 bases of the junction left unmatched. The chain's CDR3 is CASSPGDRLQETQYF. The CDR3 coding sequence is TGTGCCAGCAGCCCCGGGGACAGACTCCAAGAGACCCAGTACTTC.

This clonotype was detected only a few times. The genes are TRBV9 and TRBJ2-1, with a weak D call TRBD1 (5 bases). CDR3 length: 15 residues. With 4 bases removed from V and 1 base from J, the gap between germline ends came to 12 bases. Germline CDR1 is SGDLS and CDR2 is YYNGEE. CDR3 nucleotides: TGTGCCAGCAGCCTACGAGACAGTTCCTACAATGAGCAGTTCTTC. It encodes CASSLRDSSYNEQFF.

This clonotype appeared a few times. The V gene is TRBV30, the J gene TRBJ2-1; 9 bases are shared with TRBD2. The germline V gene encodes CDR1 GTSNPN and CDR2 SVGIG (reference sequence). V dropped 2 bases and J dropped 9; count of bases not matched to a gene: 5. The length of the CDR3 is 13 residues. CDR3 protein: CAWSSLAGAEQFF. The CDR3 DNA reads as TGTGCCTGGAGTTCATTAGCGGGGGCTGAGCAGTTCTTC.

The genes are TRBV20-1 and TRBJ2-1; 12 bases are shared with TRBD2. V shed 3 bases, J shed 8 bases, and the junction held 8 bases outside the gene matches. Germline V CDR1 and CDR2: DFQATT, SNEGSKA (reference sequence). The CDR3 consists of 15 residues. The CDR3 loop reads CSARGTSGRRDEQFF. The CDR3 region has the DNA TGCAGTGCTAGGGGCACTAGCGGGAGGCGAGATGAGCAGTTCTTC.